These 6 T cell receptor beta chains were all obtained from the same sample, sequenced in a study of T cell repertoires in cytomegalovirus infection. TCRdb recomputed calls from the reads with MiXCR, one row per CDR3 protein. The table has hundreds of thousands of distinct CDR3 sequences, 20% to 25% seen once. Sequenced: CD8+ T cells from PBMCs. Receptor source: a human donor in good health (CMV status not recorded). Some clones in this sample may be carry-over from other donors' samples.

In its sample, this clonotype was seen many times. The chain links TRBV4-1 to TRBJ2-4; D call uncertain. The CDR3 is 15 residues long. CDR1 MGHRA and CDR2 YSYEKL come from the germline V gene. Trimming stripped 1 base from V and 0 bases from J, with 7 bases between. In DNA form, the CDR3 reads TGCGCCAGCAGCCAAGGTGCGATAGCCAAAAACATTCAGTACTTC. This sequence encodes CASSQGAIAKNIQYF.

V gene TRBV6-6 combines with J gene TRBJ2-7; D is possibly TRBD2 (5 bases). The CDR3 has 14 amino acids. Germline assignment: CDR1 MNHNY and CDR2 SVGAGI (reference sequence). Trimming cost V 5 bases and J 3 bases, with 14 bases left between them. CDR3 DNA sequence: TGTGCCAGCAGTATCCAGGAGGCGCGCTACGAGCAGTACGTC. Amino acid sequence: CASSIQEARYEQYV.

This chain links TRBV5-6 with TRBJ2-2; D is uncertain. V lost 4 bases and J lost 2, with 15 bases in between. Germline assignment: CDR1 SGHDT and CDR2 YYEEEE. The CDR3 totals 16 residues. CDR3: CASSPPMGRNTGELFF. The CDR3 DNA is TGTGCCAGCAGCCCTCCAATGGGTCGCAACACCGGGGAGCTGTTTTTT. The full variable domain, its missing parts supplied by reference TRBV5-6 and TRBJ2-2, is DAGVTQSPTHLIKTRGQQVTLRCSPKSGHDTVSWYQQALGQGPQFIFQYYEEEERQRGNFPDRFSGHQFPNYSSELNVNALLLGDSALYLCASSPPMGRNTGELFFGEGSRLTVL.

This clonotype has ten or more counts. This chain joins TRBV20-1 and TRBJ2-2, with a weak D call TRBD1 (5 bases). Germline V gene sequence: CDR1 DFQATT, CDR2 SNEGSKA (reference sequence). The CDR3 has 15 amino acids. The V gene lost 0 bases and the J gene lost 3 bases, with 11 bases spanning the gap. The DNA of the CDR3 is TGCAGTGCTAGAGACCCACGGACACACACCGGGGAGCTGTTTTTT. The encoded protein is CSARDPRTHTGELFF.

This clonotype was counted only a few times. This chain joins TRBV5-6 and TRBJ2-1, with 7 bases lining up with TRBD2. V was pared by 3 bases and J by 3 bases, with 9 bases of the junction left unmatched. CDR3 size: 16 residues. The germline CDR1 and CDR2 sequences are SGHDT and YYEEEE. CDR3 region: CASSYPAGVHYNEQFF. Here the CDR3 DNA reads TGTGCCAGCAGCTACCCGGCGGGGGTCCACTACAATGAGCAGTTCTTC.

The chain joins TRBV3-1 to TRBJ2-5; D gene unclear. Germline CDR1 and CDR2: LGHDT and YNNKEL (reference sequence). V lost 0 bases to trimming and J lost 7 bases, with 6 bases between them. The CDR3 spans 12 residues. The CDR3 loop is CASSQEDATQYF. CDR3 sequence (DNA): TGTGCCAGCAGCCAAGAAGACGCGACCCAGTACTTC.